Listed below are T cell receptor beta chains from one sample, sequenced in a study of Ad26.COV2.S vaccination and SARS-CoV-2 variants. Method: immunoSEQ multiplex PCR; TCRdb's copy keeps in-frame clones and lacks some. This sample has hundreds of thousands of clones, with approximately 86% found just once. The material sequenced was peripheral blood, taken in a trial of Ad26.COV2.S vaccine versus placebo. The receptors shown here come from a person aged 18-65 years who received the Ad26.COV2.S COVID-19 vaccine or a placebo. The CDR3 runs from the conserved cysteine through the conserved F or W. Fields, in order: D gene, clone size, V gene, J gene, CDR3 protein, CDR3 DNA. A D gene is named only where the DNA matches it firmly. Only some rows state a clone size, as once, few, many or a class for expanded clones.

d_gene: NA
abundance: NA
v_gene: TRBV18
j_gene: TRBJ1-5
CDR3aa: CASSLGTGTSNQPQHF
CDR3nt: TGTGCCAGCTCACTTGGAACAGGGACCAGCAATCAGCCCCAGCATTTT

d_gene: NA
abundance: NA
v_gene: TRBV2
j_gene: TRBJ2-7
CDR3aa: CASSEWWEQYF
CDR3nt: TGTGCCAGCAGTGAATGGTGGGAGCAGTACTTC

d_gene: TRBD1
abundance: NA
v_gene: TRBV4-1
j_gene: TRBJ1-2
CDR3aa: CASSQDTTGAGGYTF
CDR3nt: TGCGCCAGCAGCCAAGATACTACAGGGGCAGGTGGCTACACCTTC

d_gene: TRBD1
abundance: NA
v_gene: TRBV7-8
j_gene: TRBJ2-7
CDR3aa: CASSLGTAFYEQYF
CDR3nt: TGTGCCAGCAGTCTAGGGACAGCCTTCTACGAGCAGTACTTC

d_gene: NA
abundance: NA
v_gene: TRBV15
j_gene: TRBJ2-5
CDR3aa: CATSRAGAETQYF
CDR3nt: TGTGCCACCAGCAGAGCAGGGGCTGAGACCCAGTACTTC

d_gene: NA
abundance: many
v_gene: TRBV7-8
j_gene: TRBJ2-3
CDR3aa: CASSAPRADTQYF
CDR3nt: TGTGCCAGCAGCGCACCGCGGGCAGATACGCAGTATTTT

d_gene: NA
abundance: NA
v_gene: TRBV7-2
j_gene: TRBJ1-5
CDR3aa: CASSLDEGSRQPQHF
CDR3nt: TGTGCCAGCAGCTTAGATGAGGGGTCGAGGCAGCCCCAGCATTTT

d_gene: NA
abundance: NA
v_gene: TRBV7-6
j_gene: TRBJ1-1
CDR3aa: CASSPGRTTEAFF
CDR3nt: TGTGCCAGCAGCCCGGGACGGACCACTGAAGCTTTCTTT

d_gene: TRBD1
abundance: once
v_gene: TRBV19
j_gene: TRBJ2-7
CDR3aa: CASSYLGTAYEQYF
CDR3nt: TGTGCCAGTAGTTATCTCGGGACAGCTTACGAGCAGTACTTC

d_gene: TRBD1
abundance: NA
v_gene: TRBV7-2
j_gene: TRBJ1-4
CDR3aa: CASSLGQGREKLFF
CDR3nt: TGTGCCAGCAGCTTAGGACAGGGTCGGGAAAAACTGTTTTTT

d_gene: NA
abundance: NA
v_gene: TRBV11-2
j_gene: TRBJ2-3
CDR3aa: CASSSIPADSTDTQYF
CDR3nt: TGTGCCAGCAGCTCAATCCCCGCGGACAGCACAGATACGCAGTATTTT

d_gene: NA
abundance: NA
v_gene: TRBV3-1/TRBV3-2
j_gene: TRBJ1-2
CDR3aa: CASSQGRSNDYGYTF
CDR3nt: TGTGCCAGCAGCCAAGGCAGGTCTAATGACTATGGCTACACCTTC

d_gene: NA
abundance: NA
v_gene: TRBV23-1
j_gene: TRBJ2-4
CDR3aa: CASSRGRLAKNIQYF
CDR3nt: TGCGCCAGCAGCCGGGGGCGGTTGGCCAAAAACATTCAGTACTTC

d_gene: NA
abundance: NA
v_gene: TRBV3-1/TRBV3-2
j_gene: TRBJ2-2
CDR3aa: CASSQPGELFF
CDR3nt: TGTGCCAGCAGCCAACCCGGGGAGCTGTTTTTT

d_gene: NA
abundance: NA
v_gene: TRBV19
j_gene: TRBJ1-1
CDR3aa: CASSIAGSTEAFF
CDR3nt: TGTGCCAGTAGTATTGCAGGGTCGACTGAAGCTTTCTTT

d_gene: NA
abundance: few
v_gene: TRBV5-6
j_gene: TRBJ1-2
CDR3aa: CASSLVAGDFYGYTF
CDR3nt: TGTGCCAGCAGCTTGGTCGCAGGGGACTTCTATGGCTACACCTTC

d_gene: TRBD1
abundance: NA
v_gene: TRBV28
j_gene: TRBJ2-7
CDR3aa: CASSLQGAREQYF
CDR3nt: TGTGCCAGCAGTTTACAGGGGGCGCGGGAGCAGTACTTC

d_gene: TRBD2
abundance: few
v_gene: TRBV5-1
j_gene: TRBJ2-1
CDR3aa: CASSFSSGSYNEQFF
CDR3nt: TGCGCCAGCAGCTTCTCTAGCGGGAGCTACAATGAGCAGTTCTTC

d_gene: NA
abundance: NA
v_gene: TRBV21-1
j_gene: TRBJ1-1
CDR3aa: CASSKLRRRDTEAFF
CDR3nt: TGTGCCAGCAGCAAATTAAGAAGGAGGGACACTGAAGCTTTCTTT

d_gene: NA
abundance: NA
v_gene: TRBV20-1
j_gene: TRBJ1-2
CDR3aa: CSASVGGYGYTF
CDR3nt: TGCAGTGCTAGTGTAGGCGGTTATGGCTACACCTTC

d_gene: TRBD1
abundance: NA
v_gene: TRBV6-5
j_gene: TRBJ2-3
CDR3aa: CASSSSTGNAQYF
CDR3nt: TGTGCCAGCAGTTCATCGACAGGGAACGCGCAGTATTTT

d_gene: TRBD2
abundance: NA
v_gene: TRBV6-1
j_gene: TRBJ2-7
CDR3aa: CASSERAGLAGGLTYEQYF
CDR3nt: TGTGCCAGCAGTGAACGGGCGGGACTAGCGGGGGGGCTTACCTACGAGCAGTACTTC

d_gene: NA
abundance: many
v_gene: TRBV18
j_gene: TRBJ1-5
CDR3aa: CASSPRGQEGQPQHF
CDR3nt: TGTGCCAGCTCACCACGGGGGCAGGAGGGGCAGCCCCAGCATTTT

d_gene: NA
abundance: NA
v_gene: TRBV5-1
j_gene: TRBJ1-4
CDR3aa: CASSLGPTATNEKLFF
CDR3nt: TGCGCCAGCAGCTTGGGCCCCACGGCAACTAATGAAAAACTGTTTTTT

d_gene: NA
abundance: NA
v_gene: TRBV13
j_gene: TRBJ2-7
CDR3aa: CASSIYRLGYEQYF
CDR3nt: TGTGCCAGCAGCATCTACAGGTTGGGCTACGAGCAGTACTTC